This T cell receptor beta chain was identified in a study of cytomegalovirus exposure and HLA in healthy donors. Turning to the study itself: HLA-typed donors were the source of around 77 million unique TCRs held in an early data release. General study findings and limits: Analyzed later, association rates of TCRs varied across HLA loci, with DRB1 most and HLA-C fewest. A missense variant in DCLRE1C was later tied to TCR beta V- and J-gene trimming.

In the case of this clone: Its antigen remains unidentified.

Germline loops: CDR1 ENHRY, CDR2 SYGVKD. The V segment lost 3 bases and the J segment 7 bases; nucleotides outside the gene matches: 13. The CDR3 is made up of 17 amino acids. Primers for the PCR totalled 60 Vbeta and 13 Jbeta. Data came from immunoSEQ multiplex PCR; TCRdb stores just in-frame clones and leaves some out. The top ten hold around 2.3% of the sample, which has hundreds of thousands of clones, under 80% seen once. The sequenced sample consisted of PBMCs. The chain recombines TRBV10-3 with TRBJ1-5, with TRBD1 identical over 9 bases. The receptor comes from a female donor in good health and CMV-seronegative. The CDR3 here is CAISDVLDRGRGQPQHF. CDR3 DNA sequence: TGTGCCATCAGTGACGTCCTGGACAGGGGCCGAGGACAGCCCCAGCATTTT.